The 29 T cell receptor beta chains reported below all come from one sample, sequenced in a study of shared clonotypes between healthy human individuals. Libraries were prepared by immunoSEQ multiplex PCR; TCRdb keeps only in-frame clonotypes and omits some of them. In the table there are approximately 460,000 clones, 75% to 80% of which are singletons. The sequencing input was PBMCs. These receptors all stem from a woman aged 40 to 49 in good health. Some clones in this sample may be carry-over from other donors' samples.

J is TRBJ2-7 and V is TRBV11-2; 8 bases line up with TRBD2. After removal of 3 bases from V and 2 bases from J, the junction contained 0 bases not matched to a gene. The CDR3 runs to 13 residues. Germline loops: CDR1 SGHAT, CDR2 FQNNGV. The CDR3 DNA reads as TGTGCCAGCAGCTTCGGGAGGGCCTACGAGCAGTACTTC. Its translation is CASSFGRAYEQYF. The variable domain in full, completed from reference TRBV11-2 and TRBJ2-7, reads EAGVAQSPRYKIIEKRQSVAFWCNPISGHATLYWYQQILGQGPKLLIQFQNNGVVDDSQLPKDRFSAERLKGVDSTLKIQPAKLEDSAVYLCASSFGRAYEQYFGPGTRLTVT.

The chain combines TRBV9 with TRBJ2-5; 11 nucleotides match TRBD2. The CDR3 is made up of 16 amino acids. The germline V gene has CDR1 SGDLS and CDR2 YYNGEE. The junction had 8 bases not matched to a gene; V was cut back by 3 bases and J by 4 bases. The CDR3 coding sequence is TGTGCCAGCAGCGGAATGTTAGCGGGGGGGGCAGAGACCCAGTACTTC. It translates to CASSGMLAGGAETQYF.

The chain employs TRBV28 and TRBJ1-5; D not certain. V lost 7 bases to trimming and J lost 2 bases, with 15 bases between them. The CDR3 contains 15 residues. From germline, CDR1 is MDHEN and CDR2 SYDVKM. CDR3 sequence (DNA): TGTGCCAGCAATCCGTCGGACCCGGGCAATCAGCCCCAGCATTTT. Translating it yields CASNPSDPGNQPQHF.

V gene TRBV30 combines with J gene TRBJ2-5, with D maybe TRBD2 (6 bases). The V end lost 1 base, the J end lost 2 bases, and 11 bases lay between the germline ends. This CDR3 is built from 14 residues. The V gene's germline CDR1 is GTSNPN and CDR2 SVGIG (reference sequence). DNA of the CDR3: TGTGCCTGGAGTGGCGGGACTCCGCAAGAGACCCAGTACTTC. As protein: CAWSGGTPQETQYF.

The rearrangement links TRBV18 to TRBJ2-7; TRBD1 aligns across 9 bases. Trimming removed 1 base from V and 3 bases from J; junction bases left unmatched: 7. CDR1 KGHSH and CDR2 LQKENI come from the germline V gene. The CDR3 extends over 16 amino acids. The CDR3, as DNA: TGTGCCAGCTCACCACTTCTCACAGGGGGCGTCTACGAGCAGTACTTC. This sequence encodes CASSPLLTGGVYEQYF.

The genes are TRBV28 and TRBJ2-2; D unresolved. The CDR3 spans 17 residues. V lost 4 bases to trimming and J lost 2 bases, with 17 bases between them. Germline V gene sequence: CDR1 MDHEN, CDR2 SYDVKM. CDR3 sequence reads: CASSYFKVRSNTGELFF. The CDR3 DNA is TGTGCCAGCAGTTACTTCAAAGTCAGGTCCAACACCGGGGAGCTGTTTTTT.

To note about this clone: A read error is possible here, since a much larger clone lies one base away. J is TRBJ1-1 and V is TRBV11-2, with D maybe TRBD1 (6 bases). CDR3 length equals 15 residues. Germline assignment: CDR1 SGHAT and CDR2 FQNNGV. V was cut by 1 base and J by 1 base, with 10 bases left in between. CDR3: CASSLGDRRNTEAFF. The CDR3 DNA is TGTGCCAGCAGCTTAGGCGACAGGAGGAACACTGAAGCTTTCTTT.

This clone is a singleton in its sample. J is TRBJ2-5 and V is TRBV5-1; 10 bases line up with TRBD2. The germline V gene encodes CDR1 SGHRS and CDR2 YFSETQ. The CDR3 length is 17 residues. With 0 bases clipped from V and 4 bases from J, the junction kept 9 bases outside the gene matches. The CDR3 nucleotides are TGCGCCAGCAGCTTGGCCGGGGCTAGCGGGAGCGGAGAGACCCAGTACTTC. Protein sequence: CASSLAGASGSGETQYF.

The chain uses TRBV11-2 and TRBJ2-1, with D possibly TRBD1 on 6 matching bases. Trimming removed 1 base from V and 9 bases from J, with 16 bases in between. Germline CDR1 and CDR2: SGHAT and FQNNGV. The length of the CDR3 is 15 residues. The CDR3 DNA sequence: TGTGCCAGCAGCTTAGGGAGGACAGTCGTTGCTGAGCAGTTCTTC. Translating gives CASSLGRTVVAEQFF.

The CDR3 coding sequence is TGTGCCAGCAGCGTAGGGACGGGGAACACTGAAGCTTTCTTT. Protein: CASSVGTGNTEAFF. The chain has TRBV9 and TRBJ1-1; D gene unclear. The CDR3 spans 14 residues. Germline CDR1 and CDR2: SGDLS and YYNGEE. The ends were cut back, 0 bases at V and 1 base at J, with 7 bases in the middle.

The J gene is TRBJ2-3, the V gene TRBV4-3, with 7 nucleotides matching TRBD2. This CDR3 spans 17 amino acids. Trimming at V came to 0 bases and at J to 2 bases, leaving 8 bases not matched to a gene. Germline V gene sequence: CDR1 LGHNA, CDR2 YSLEER. The chain's CDR3 is CASSQDWASGHTDTQYF. CDR3 coding DNA: TGCGCCAGCAGCCAAGACTGGGCTAGCGGACACACAGATACGCAGTATTTT.

About this clone itself: One end of the junction does not line up with germline, which may come from a read error. The chain is built from TRBV7-1 and TRBJ2-6; a weak D match, TRBD1 (5 bases). TRBV7-1 is an open reading frame, and its role is uncertain. This CDR3 contains 17 residues. The CDR3 DNA reads as TGTGCCAGCAGCGAGGAGCAGAGGACAAAGTCGGGCCAACGTCCTGACTTC. This codes for CASSEEQRTKSGQRPDF.

The gene calls are TRBV2 and TRBJ1-4, with TRBD1 matching 7 bases. CDR3 length: 14 amino acids. CDR1 is SNHLY, CDR2 FYNNEI, per germline. Trimming removed 8 bases from V and 5 bases from J; junction bases left unmatched: 8. CDR3 protein: CASSVTGWNEKLFF. The CDR3 bases are TGTGCCAGCTCCGTGACAGGGTGGAATGAAAAACTGTTTTTT.

This rearrangement joins TRBV27 to TRBJ1-4; D is undetermined. This CDR3 has 14 amino acids. The V gene lost 11 bases and the J gene lost 2 bases, with 15 bases spanning the gap. From germline, CDR1 is MNHEY and CDR2 SMNVEV (reference sequence). The CDR3: CALSISETNEKLFF. Written as DNA, the CDR3 is TGTGCCCTCAGCATAAGCGAGACTAATGAAAAACTGTTTTTT. Filled out from reference TRBV27 and TRBJ1-4, the complete variable domain reads EAQVTQNPRYLITVTGKKLTVTCSQNMNHEYMSWYRQDPGLGLRQIYYSMNVEVTDKGDVPEGYKVSRKEKRNFPLILESPSPNQTSLYFCALSISETNEKLFFGSGTQLSVL.

The V gene is TRBV7-6, the J gene TRBJ2-1; TRBD2 agrees at 7 bases. The CDR3 is 12 amino acids. The V segment lost 8 bases and the J segment 8 bases; nucleotides outside the gene matches: 6. The germline V gene encodes CDR1 SGHVS and CDR2 FNYEAQ. This CDR3 reads CASAAGRDEQFF. The CDR3 DNA reads as TGTGCCAGCGCCGCGGGGAGGGATGAGCAGTTCTTC.

This chain links TRBV5-5 with TRBJ2-5; D might be TRBD2 (6 bases). CDR1 and CDR2 from the germline V gene are SGHKS and YYEKEE (reference sequence). V was shortened by 2 bases and J by 4 bases, with 15 bases between the two germline ends. This CDR3 is built from 15 residues. This CDR3 is CASSFAGSSGETQYF. The CDR3, as DNA: TGTGCCAGCAGCTTTGCCGGGAGTTCGGGAGAGACCCAGTACTTC.

This sequence joins TRBV7-9 and TRBJ1-2; maybe TRBD1 (5 bases). The length of the CDR3 is 13 residues. The V gene lost 5 bases and the J gene lost 3 bases, with 10 bases spanning the gap. Germline loops: CDR1 SEHNR, CDR2 FQNEAQ (reference sequence). For the CDR3, the DNA is TGTGCCAGCAGCGGGGGTTGGGACTATGGCTACACCTTC. Residues: CASSGGWDYGYTF.

About this clone itself: A far larger clone is one base from this, pointing to a likely read error. V and J are TRBV2 and TRBJ2-1; D may match TRBD1 or TRBD2 (6 bases each). Germline CDR1 reads SNHLY; CDR2 reads FYNNEI. CDR3 length: 13 amino acids. The CDR3 loop is CASGEGGYNEQFF. CDR3 DNA sequence: TGTGCCAGCGGTGAAGGGGGGTACAATGAGCAGTTCTTC.

The rearrangement joins TRBV7-2 to TRBJ2-3; weak D call: TRBD2 (6 bases). The CDR3 spans 17 residues. Trimming took 2 bases from V and 0 from J, leaving 15 bases between them. Germline lookup yields CDR1 SGHTA and CDR2 FQGNSA. This CDR3 is CASSLRTAGTSTDTQYF. The CDR3 nucleotides read TGTGCCAGCAGCTTAAGGACGGCGGGAACTAGCACAGATACGCAGTATTTT.

The rearrangement uses TRBV5-1 and TRBJ2-3; D may correspond to TRBD1 or TRBD2 (6 bases each). Germline assignment: CDR1 SGHRS and CDR2 YFSETQ. The CDR3 covers 16 residues. Trimming removed 6 bases at V and 6 bases at J, with 23 bases between. As DNA, the CDR3 is TGCGCCAGCACCTACCCCGAAGGGGGAGGTGGGGATACGCAGTATTTT. Its translation is CASTYPEGGGGDTQYF.

This clone occurred a few times. Other nucleotide sequences in the sample specify the same CDR3. This sequence joins TRBV19 and TRBJ1-5; no firm D call. The germline gives CDR1 LNHDA, CDR2 SQIVND (reference sequence). The CDR3 spans 12 residues. V lost 3 bases and J 4 bases, leaving 4 bases between the germline ends. The CDR3 DNA follows: TGTGCCAGTAGTATCTTTAATCAGCCCCAGCATTTT. Protein: CASSIFNQPQHF.

The V gene is TRBV5-6, the J gene TRBJ2-1; D perhaps matches TRBD2 (6 bases). This CDR3 comprises 15 residues. The germline gives CDR1 SGHDT, CDR2 YYEEEE. V was pared by 7 bases and J by 9 bases, with 23 bases between. DNA for the CDR3: TGTGCCAGCGCTTTCAACGGGGACTGGTTTAGTGAGCAGTTCTTC. It encodes CASAFNGDWFSEQFF.

The chain employs TRBV9 and TRBJ2-2, with D possibly called TRBD1 or TRBD2 (6 bases each). Trimming cost V 4 bases and J 3 bases, with 22 bases left between them. The germline V gene has CDR1 SGDLS and CDR2 YYNGEE. This CDR3 contains 18 residues. The CDR3 region is CASSPRLGQPQYTGELFF. As DNA, the CDR3 is TGTGCCAGCAGCCCCCGACTAGGACAGCCACAATACACCGGGGAGCTGTTTTTT.

This rearrangement joins TRBV6-5 to TRBJ2-5; a weak D match, TRBD1 (6 bases). Trimming took off 6 bases at V and 1 base at J, with 15 bases between the two ends. This CDR3 is built from 15 residues. CDR1 and CDR2 from the germline V gene are MNHEY and SVGAGI. The chain's CDR3 is CASSYPQGGQETQYF. The CDR3 DNA reads as TGTGCCAGCAGCTATCCTCAAGGGGGCCAAGAGACCCAGTACTTC.

To note about this clone: This may stem from a read error, because a much larger clone lies one nucleotide away. The sample contains more than one DNA sequence encoding this CDR3. The genes are TRBV18 and TRBJ2-2, with D perhaps being TRBD1 or TRBD2 (5 bases each). The CDR3 length is 14 residues. Germline V gene sequence: CDR1 KGHSH, CDR2 LQKENI. This chain's CDR3 is CASSLGVDTGELFF. For the CDR3, the DNA is TGTGCCAGCTCACTGGGGGTGGACACCGGGGAGTTGTTTTTT.

This clone was seen a few times. Just one base apart from a much larger clone, this may be a read error. The chain recombines TRBV11-3 with TRBJ2-2; a weak D match, TRBD2 (5 bases). The germline gives CDR1 SGHNT, CDR2 YENEEA. The CDR3 has 14 residues. Trimming shortened V by 2 bases and J by 3 bases, and 7 bases separated the two germline ends. This chain's CDR3 is CASSLYGDTGELFF. The DNA for the CDR3 is TGTGCCAGCAGCTTATACGGGGACACCGGGGAGCTGTTTTTT. Combining the CDR3 with reference TRBV11-3 and TRBJ2-2 gives the whole variable domain EAGVVQSPRYKIIEKKQPVAFWCNPISGHNTLYWYLQNLGQGPELLIRYENEEAVDDSQLPKDRFSAERLKGVDSTLKIQPAELGDSAVYLCASSLYGDTGELFFGEGSRLTVL.

The genes are TRBV23-1 and TRBJ1-1; D uncertain. TRBV23-1 is an ORF; its function is uncertain. The length of the CDR3 is 10 residues. Trimming removed 7 bases at V and 7 bases at J, with 7 bases between. CDR3 protein: CASIRIEAFF. The CDR3 DNA follows: TGCGCCAGCATTCGAATTGAAGCTTTCTTT.

Remarks on this clone: This probably arose from a read error, given a far larger clone one base away. V usage is TRBV15 and J usage is TRBJ1-5; TRBD1 might be the D (5 bases). Germline assignment: CDR1 LNHNV and CDR2 YYDKDF (reference sequence). V lost 0 bases to trimming and J lost 10 bases, with 16 bases between them. The length of the CDR3 is 15 residues. CDR3 coding DNA: TGTGCCACCAGCAGAGAAAGGGGAGGTCCAAGCCCCCAGCATTTT. It specifies CATSRERGGPSPQHF.

V is TRBV29-1 and J is TRBJ1-4, with D perhaps TRBD1 (6 bases). This CDR3 is 14 amino acids long. Trimming cost V 6 bases and J 1 base, with 12 bases left between them. Germline CDR1 and CDR2: SQVTM and ANQGSEA. The CDR3 here is CSVVEQGTNEKLFF. In DNA, the CDR3 is TGCAGCGTAGTCGAACAGGGAACTAATGAAAAACTGTTTTTT.